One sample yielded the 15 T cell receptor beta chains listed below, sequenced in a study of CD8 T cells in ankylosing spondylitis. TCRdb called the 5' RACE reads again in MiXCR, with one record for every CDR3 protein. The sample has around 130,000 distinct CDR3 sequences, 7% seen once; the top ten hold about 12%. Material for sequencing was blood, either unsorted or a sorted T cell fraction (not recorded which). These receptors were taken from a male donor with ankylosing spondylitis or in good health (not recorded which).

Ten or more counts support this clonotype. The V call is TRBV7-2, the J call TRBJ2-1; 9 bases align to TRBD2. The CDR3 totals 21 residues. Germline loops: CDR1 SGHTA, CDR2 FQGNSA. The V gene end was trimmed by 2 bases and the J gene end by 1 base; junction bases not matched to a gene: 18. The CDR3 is CASSLPASGTPQRGSYNEQFF. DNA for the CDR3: TGTGCCAGCAGCTTACCGGCTAGCGGGACCCCACAAAGAGGATCCTACAATGAGCAGTTCTTC.

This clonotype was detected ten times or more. CDR3 in amino acids: CASSSSGIGEQYF. The CDR3 DNA follows: TGTGCCAGCAGCTCGAGCGGGATCGGTGAGCAGTACTTC. The V call is TRBV7-2, the J call TRBJ2-7; 7 positions agree with TRBD2. The germline CDR1 and CDR2 sequences are SGHTA and FQGNSA. J gave up 7 bases and V 4 bases, and 7 bases lay outside the gene matches. The CDR3 has 13 amino acids.

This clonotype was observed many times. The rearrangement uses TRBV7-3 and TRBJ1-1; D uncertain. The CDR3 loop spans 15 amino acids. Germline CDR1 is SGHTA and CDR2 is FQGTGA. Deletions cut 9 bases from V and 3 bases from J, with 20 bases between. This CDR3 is CARAQRVKTYTEAFF. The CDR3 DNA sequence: TGTGCCAGGGCACAGAGGGTTAAGACGTACACTGAAGCTTTCTTT.

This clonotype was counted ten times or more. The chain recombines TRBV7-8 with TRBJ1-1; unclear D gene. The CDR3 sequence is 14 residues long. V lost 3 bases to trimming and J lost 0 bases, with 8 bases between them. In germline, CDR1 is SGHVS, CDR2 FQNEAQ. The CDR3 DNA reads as TGTGCCAGCAGCTTCCGAAACTTGAACACTGAAGCTTTCTTT. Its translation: CASSFRNLNTEAFF.

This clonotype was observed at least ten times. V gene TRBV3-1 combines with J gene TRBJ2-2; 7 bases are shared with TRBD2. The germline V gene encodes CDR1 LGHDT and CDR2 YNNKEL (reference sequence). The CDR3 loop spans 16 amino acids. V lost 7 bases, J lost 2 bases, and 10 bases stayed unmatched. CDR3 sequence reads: CASTKLGGINTGELFF. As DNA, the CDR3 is TGTGCCAGCACGAAGCTCGGGGGGATTAACACCGGGGAGCTGTTTTTT.

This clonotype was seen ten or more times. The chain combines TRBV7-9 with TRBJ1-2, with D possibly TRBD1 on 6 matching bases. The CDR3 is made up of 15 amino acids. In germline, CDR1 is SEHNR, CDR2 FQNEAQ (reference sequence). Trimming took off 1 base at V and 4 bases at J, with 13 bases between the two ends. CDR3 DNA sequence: TGTGCCAGCAGCTTAGGACAGGTGGCAAGCTATGGCTACACCTTC. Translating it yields CASSLGQVASYGYTF.

The CDR3 region has the DNA TGTGCCAGCTCACCTCCAGGGATCTATGGCTACACCTTC. It encodes CASSPPGIYGYTF. The V and J genes are TRBV18 and TRBJ1-2, with D perhaps TRBD1 (5 bases). Germline assignment: CDR1 KGHSH and CDR2 LQKENI. The CDR3 extends over 13 amino acids. Trimming cost V 3 bases and J 4 bases, with 9 bases left between them.

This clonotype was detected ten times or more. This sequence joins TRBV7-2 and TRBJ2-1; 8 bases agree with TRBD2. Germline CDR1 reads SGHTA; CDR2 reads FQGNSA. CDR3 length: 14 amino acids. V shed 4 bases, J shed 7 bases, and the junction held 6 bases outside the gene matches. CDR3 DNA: TGTGCCAGCAGCTCTTACGGGACTAGGAATGAGCAGTTCTTC. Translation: CASSSYGTRNEQFF. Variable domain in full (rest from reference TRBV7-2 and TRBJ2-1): GAGVSQSPSNKVTEKGKDVELRCDPISGHTALYWYRQSLGQGLEFLIYFQGNSAPDKSGLPSDRFSAERTGGSVSTLTIQRTQQEDSAVYLCASSSYGTRNEQFFGPGTRLTVL.

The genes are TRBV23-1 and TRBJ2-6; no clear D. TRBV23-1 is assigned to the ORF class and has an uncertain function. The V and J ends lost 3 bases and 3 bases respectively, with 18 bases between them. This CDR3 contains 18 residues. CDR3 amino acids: CASSHETRKVCGANVLTF. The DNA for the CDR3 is TGCGCCAGCAGTCATGAAACAAGGAAAGTATGTGGGGCCAACGTCCTGACTTTC.

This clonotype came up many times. The CDR3 loop is CSASQGPEPTEAFF. The CDR3 DNA sequence: TGCAGTGCGAGCCAGGGCCCCGAACCCACTGAAGCTTTCTTT. This chain connects TRBV20-1 to TRBJ1-1; the D gene is possibly TRBD1 (5 bases). The germline V and J ends were trimmed by 6 bases and 4 bases, with 18 bases remaining between them. The CDR3 is 14 residues long. CDR1 is DFQATT and CDR2 is SNEGSKA in the germline V gene (reference sequence).

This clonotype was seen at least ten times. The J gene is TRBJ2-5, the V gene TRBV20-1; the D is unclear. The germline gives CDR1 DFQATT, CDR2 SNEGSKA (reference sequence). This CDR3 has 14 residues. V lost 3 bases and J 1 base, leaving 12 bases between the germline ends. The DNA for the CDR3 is TGCAGTGCTAGTAGTCGGCTTATCCAAGAGACCCAGTACTTC. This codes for CSASSRLIQETQYF.

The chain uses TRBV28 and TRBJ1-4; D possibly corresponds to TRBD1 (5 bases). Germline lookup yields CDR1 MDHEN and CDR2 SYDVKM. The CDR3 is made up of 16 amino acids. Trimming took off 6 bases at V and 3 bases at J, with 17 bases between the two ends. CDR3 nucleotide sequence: TGTGCCAGCAGCGGTAACGGGGGGTTCGCTAATGAAAAACTGTTTTTT. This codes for CASSGNGGFANEKLFF.

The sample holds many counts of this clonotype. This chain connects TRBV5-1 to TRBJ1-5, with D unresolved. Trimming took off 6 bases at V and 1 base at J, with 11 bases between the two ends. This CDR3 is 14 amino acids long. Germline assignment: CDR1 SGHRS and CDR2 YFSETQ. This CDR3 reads CASKEGMSNQPQHF. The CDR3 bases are TGCGCCAGCAAAGAGGGAATGAGCAATCAGCCCCAGCATTTT.

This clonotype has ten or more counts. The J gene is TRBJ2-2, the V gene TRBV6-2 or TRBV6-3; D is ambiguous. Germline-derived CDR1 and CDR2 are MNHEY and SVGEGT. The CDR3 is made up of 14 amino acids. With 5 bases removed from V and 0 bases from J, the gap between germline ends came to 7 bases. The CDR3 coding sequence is TGTGCCAGCAGTACGTCAGCGAACACCGGGGAGCTGTTTTTT. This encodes CASSTSANTGELFF.

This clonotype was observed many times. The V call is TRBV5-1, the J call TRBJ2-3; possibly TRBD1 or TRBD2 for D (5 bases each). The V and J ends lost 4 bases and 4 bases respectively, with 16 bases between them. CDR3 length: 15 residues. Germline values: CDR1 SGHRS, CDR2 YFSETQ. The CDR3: CASSPPTLGADTQYF. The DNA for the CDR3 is TGCGCCAGCAGCCCACCGACACTAGGGGCAGATACGCAGTATTTT.